Each of the 13 T cell receptor beta chains below was sequenced from the same sample in a study of T cells after posttransplantation cyclophosphamide. The protocol was immunoSEQ multiplex PCR, while the TCRdb copy is restricted to in-frame clones and leaves out a portion. The sample yields some 27,000 clones, just over 85% seen once. The sequencing sample was made of PBMCs. The receptor set was obtained from a man in his forties or fifties.

V gene TRBV6-1 combines with J gene TRBJ2-7; possible D gene TRBD2, 7 bases. V was shortened by 0 bases and J by 3 bases, with 12 bases between the two germline ends. The CDR3 covers 15 residues. Germline CDR1 MNHNS, CDR2 SASEGT. CDR3 sequence reads: CASSEAGGGRYEQYF. For the CDR3, the DNA is TGTGCCAGCAGTGAAGCAGGGGGGGGTCGCTACGAGCAGTACTTC.

The V gene is TRBV30, the J gene TRBJ1-5; TRBD1 matches 8 bases. Trimming cost V 1 base and J 1 base; bases outside gene matches: 9. Germline lookup yields CDR1 GTSNPN and CDR2 SVGIG (reference sequence). The CDR3 covers 17 residues. The CDR3 loop reads CAWSAGGGGWSNQPQHF. For the CDR3, the DNA is TGTGCCTGGAGTGCAGGGGGCGGAGGGTGGAGCAATCAGCCCCAGCATTTT.

The chain employs TRBV6-1 and TRBJ1-5; TRBD1 agrees at 7 bases. The CDR3 sequence is 14 residues long. Germline loops: CDR1 MNHNS, CDR2 SASEGT. Unmatched junction bases numbered 5, after V lost 4 bases and J lost 5 bases. CDR3: CASSGTGGYQPQHF. CDR3 in DNA: TGTGCCAGCAGTGGGACAGGAGGGTATCAGCCCCAGCATTTT.

The CDR3 coding sequence is TGCGCCAGCAGCTCCTCTAGCGGGTCCTACAATGAGCAGTTCTTC. Translating gives CASSSSSGSYNEQFF. The chain has TRBV5-1 and TRBJ2-1, with 8 positions matching TRBD2. J was trimmed by 1 base and V by 3 bases; bases with no gene match: 3. The CDR3 is made up of 15 amino acids. Per germline, CDR1 SGHRS and CDR2 YFSETQ.

The CDR3, as DNA: TGTGCCAGTAGCCCGGGACTAGCGATCCAAGAGACCCAGTACTTC. The encoded protein is CASSPGLAIQETQYF. The chain links TRBV19 to TRBJ2-5; 10 positions match TRBD2. This CDR3 is 15 amino acids long. Germline CDR1 LNHDA, CDR2 SQIVND (reference sequence). With 6 bases clipped from V and 1 base from J, the junction kept 5 bases outside the gene matches.

The chain uses TRBV19 and TRBJ1-2, with 11 nucleotides matching TRBD1. With 4 bases clipped from V and 8 bases from J, the junction kept 24 bases outside the gene matches. The CDR3 runs to 20 residues. Germline assignment: CDR1 LNHDA and CDR2 SQIVND (reference sequence). Here the CDR3 reads CASSRTSRPGQGGYFGGYTF. The CDR3 nucleotides read TGTGCCAGTAGTAGAACGTCTCGACCGGGACAGGGGGGTTATTTCGGGGGCTACACCTTC.

CDR3 amino acids: CASSQDPGGPQETQYF. The CDR3 DNA reads as TGTGCCAGCAGCCAAGACCCGGGAGGACCACAAGAGACCCAGTACTTC. The rearrangement links TRBV4-2 to TRBJ2-5, with 7 bases lining up with TRBD2. The CDR3 is 16 amino acids. Germline CDR1 and CDR2: LGHNA and YNFKEQ. The junction had 6 bases not matched to a gene; V was cut back by 0 bases and J by 2 bases.

The chain combines TRBV30 with TRBJ1-1; D possibly corresponds to TRBD1 (6 bases). The V end was cut by 3 bases, the J end by 9 bases, with 17 bases between. CDR3 length: 13 amino acids. Germline CDR1 reads GTSNPN; CDR2 reads SVGIG (reference sequence). CDR3 DNA sequence: TGTGCCTGGAGCGTCGACAAAGGGGGTAAAGCTTTCTTT. Translated, it gives CAWSVDKGGKAFF. The variable domain in full, with the rest retrieved from reference TRBV30 and TRBJ1-1, is SQTIHQWPATLVQPVGSPLSLECTVEGTSNPNLYWYRQAAGRGLQLLFYSVGIGQISSEVPQNLSASRPQDRQFILSSKKLLLSDSGFYLCAWSVDKGGKAFFGQGTRLTVV.

The CDR3 loop is CAISESGDSTDTQYF. In DNA, the CDR3 is TGTGCCATCAGTGAGTCGGGCGATAGCACAGATACGCAGTATTTT. This sequence joins TRBV10-3 and TRBJ2-3; no reliable D call. V gave up 0 bases and J gave up 0 bases, with 7 bases separating them. This CDR3 has 15 amino acids. CDR1 and CDR2 (germline): ENHRY, SYGVKD.

The chain couples TRBV2 to TRBJ1-1, with 7 bases that match TRBD1. V was clipped by 6 bases and J by 5 bases; unmatched bases: 12. This CDR3 has 15 amino acids. Germline CDR1 reads SNHLY; CDR2 reads FYNNEI. CDR3 residues: CASRAWTGSNTEAFF. CDR3 sequence (DNA): TGTGCCAGCAGAGCCTGGACAGGTTCTAATACTGAAGCTTTCTTT. The variable domain in full, completed from reference TRBV2 and TRBJ1-1, reads EPEVTQTPSHQVTQMGQEVILRCVPISNHLYFYWYRQILGQKVEFLVSFYNNEISEKSEIFDDQFSVERPDGSNFTLKIRSTKLEDSAMYFCASRAWTGSNTEAFFGQGTRLTVV.

The rearrangement uses TRBV4-1 and TRBJ2-3; 9 nucleotides align to TRBD2. The germline CDR1 and CDR2 sequences are MGHRA and YSYEKL. With V trimmed by 1 base and J by 3 bases, 8 bases remained unmatched. This CDR3 has 17 amino acids. The chain's CDR3 is CASSQGGAGGGTDTQYF. The CDR3 bases are TGCGCCAGCAGCCAAGGAGGTGCGGGAGGGGGGACAGATACGCAGTATTTT.

This clone has just a few counts. This chain uses TRBV21-1 with TRBJ2-7; the D call in the table, TRBD1, was not verified against the DNA. TRBV21-1 is classified as a pseudogene. The CDR3 runs to 17 residues. The CDR3 reads CASSKIDPGQGVYEQYF. As DNA, the CDR3 is TGTGCCAGCAGCAAAATTGATCCAGGACAGGGGGTCTACGAGCAGTACTTC.

In its sample, this clone was seen a few times. The genes are TRBV19 and TRBJ1-2; D unresolved. Per the germline V gene, CDR1 is LNHDA and CDR2 is SQIVND (reference sequence). The V end lost 1 base, the J end lost 0 bases, and 9 bases lay between the germline ends. This CDR3 has 15 amino acids. CDR3 region: CASSIGGEANYGYTF. The DNA for the CDR3 is TGTGCCAGTAGTATAGGAGGCGAAGCTAACTATGGCTACACCTTC. The full variable domain, its missing parts supplied by reference TRBV19 and TRBJ1-2, is DGGITQSPKYLFRKEGQNVTLSCEQNLNHDAMYWYRQDPGQGLRLIYYSQIVNDFQKGDIAEGYSVSREKKESFPLTVTSAQKNPTAFYLCASSIGGEANYGYTFGSGTRLTVV.